This T cell receptor beta chain emerged from a study of naive and memory T cell subsets. The study's findings and limits: A few larger clonotypes appeared in naive repertoires, especially CD8, possibly memory cells re-expressing CD45RA. No ground truth validated the naive and memory repertoire findings. Between naive and memory subsets, TCR abundance power law exponents differed.

Cells stained for CD3, CD4, CD8, CD45RA, CD27 and viability were sorted into four CD45RA/CD27 subsets. Germline CDR1 reads SGHTA; CDR2 reads FQGNSA. V was trimmed by 5 bases and J by 5 bases, leaving 12 bases between them. The CDR3 totals 13 residues. This clonotype was found a few times. Its antigen remains unknown. The beta constant-region primer was an equimolar mix of two oligonucleotides covering TRBC1 and TRBC2. The ligated cDNA underwent four PCR rounds using SP2 and nested alpha and beta constant-region primers. The cDNA 3' end received a ligated single-stranded oligonucleotide carrying the SP2 primer and a 12-nucleotide UMI. TCRdb re-called the UMI-ligation and nested PCR reads through MiXCR, storing one row per CDR3 protein. There are around 83,000 distinct CDR3 sequences in the sample; approximately 10% occur only once, and about 0.14% lies in the top ten.

The clonotype originates from a human donor in good health. The sample comprised naive CD4+ T cells from blood. The chain links TRBV7-2 to TRBJ2-5; D remains ambiguous. The CDR3: CASSRPDGETQYF. Here the CDR3 DNA reads TGTGCCAGCAGCCGGCCGGACGGGGAGACCCAGTACTTC.